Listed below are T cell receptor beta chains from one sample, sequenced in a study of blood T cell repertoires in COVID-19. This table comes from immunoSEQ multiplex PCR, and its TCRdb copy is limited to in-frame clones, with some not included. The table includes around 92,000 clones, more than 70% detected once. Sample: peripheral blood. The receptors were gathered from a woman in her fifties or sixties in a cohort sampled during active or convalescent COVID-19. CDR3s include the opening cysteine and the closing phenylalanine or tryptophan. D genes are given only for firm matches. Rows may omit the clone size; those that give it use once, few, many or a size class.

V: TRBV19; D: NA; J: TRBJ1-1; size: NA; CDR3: CASSGQQNTEAFF; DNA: TGTGCCAGTAGTGGACAGCAGAACACTGAAGCTTTCTTT
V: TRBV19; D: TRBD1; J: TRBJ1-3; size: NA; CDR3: CASRVGDRVLPVLSGNTIYF; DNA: TGTGCCAGTAGGGTCGGGGACAGGGTCCTACCTGTCCTCTCTGGAAACACCATATATTTT
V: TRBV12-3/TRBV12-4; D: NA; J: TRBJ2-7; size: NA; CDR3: CASSFGPYEQYF; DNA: TGTGCCAGCAGTTTCGGTCCCTACGAGCAGTACTTC
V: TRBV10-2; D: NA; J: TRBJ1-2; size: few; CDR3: CASRRDDYGYTF; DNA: TGCGCCAGCAGACGGGATGACTATGGCTACACCTTC
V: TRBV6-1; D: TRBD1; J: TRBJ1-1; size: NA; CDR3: CASTEQGITEAFF; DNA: TGTGCCAGCACTGAACAGGGGATCACTGAAGCTTTCTTT
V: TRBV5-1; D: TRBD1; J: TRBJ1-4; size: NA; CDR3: CASGQGPGYEKLFF; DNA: TGCGCCAGCGGACAGGGGCCAGGGTATGAAAAACTGTTTTTT
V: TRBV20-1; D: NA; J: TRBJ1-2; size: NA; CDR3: CSAPQNYGYTF; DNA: TGCAGTGCCCCGCAGAACTATGGCTACACCTTC
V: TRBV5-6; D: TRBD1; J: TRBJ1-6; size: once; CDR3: CASSLGAVTGLHSPLHF; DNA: TGTGCCAGCAGCTTGGGGGCCGTGACAGGGTTGCATTCACCCCTCCACTTT
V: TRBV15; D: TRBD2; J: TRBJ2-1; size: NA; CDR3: CATREGLAPRYNEQFF; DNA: TGTGCCACCAGGGAGGGACTAGCGCCACGCTACAATGAGCAGTTCTTC
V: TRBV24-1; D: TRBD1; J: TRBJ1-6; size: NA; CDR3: CAPLTGVHRSYNSPLHF; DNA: TGTGCCCCTTTAACAGGGGTCCACCGCTCCTATAATTCACCCCTCCACTTT
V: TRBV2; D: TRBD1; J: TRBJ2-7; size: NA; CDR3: CASHLDRVATEQYF; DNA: TGTGCCAGCCACCTGGACAGGGTAGCGACCGAGCAGTACTTC
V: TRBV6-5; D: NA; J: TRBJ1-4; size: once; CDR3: CASSPLATNEKLFF; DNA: TGTGCCAGCAGTCCCCTTGCAACTAATGAAAAACTGTTTTTT
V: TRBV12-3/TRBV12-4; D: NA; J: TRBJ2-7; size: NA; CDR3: CASSAHRAGEQYF; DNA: TGTGCCAGCAGCGCGCACAGGGCTGGGGAGCAGTACTTC
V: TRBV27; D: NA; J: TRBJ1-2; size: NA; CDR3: CASSHRQTNYGYTF; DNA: TGTGCCAGCAGTCACCGACAGACCAACTATGGCTACACCTTC
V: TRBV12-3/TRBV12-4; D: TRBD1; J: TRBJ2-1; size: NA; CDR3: CASSLGQGRFF; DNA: TGTGCCAGCAGTCTTGGACAGGGCCGGTTCTTC
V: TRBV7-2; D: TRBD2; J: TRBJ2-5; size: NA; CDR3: CASSLGSWGGQETQYF; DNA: TGTGCCAGCAGCTTAGGTTCGTGGGGGGGACAAGAGACCCAGTACTTC
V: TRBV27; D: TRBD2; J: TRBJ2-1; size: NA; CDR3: CASSLIGRGLAMNEQFF; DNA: TGTGCCAGCAGTTTAATTGGCAGGGGACTAGCGATGAATGAGCAGTTCTTC
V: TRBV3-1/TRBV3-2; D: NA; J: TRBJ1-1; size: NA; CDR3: CANPRGGRDTEAFF; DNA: TGTGCCAACCCCAGGGGAGGGAGGGACACTGAAGCTTTCTTT
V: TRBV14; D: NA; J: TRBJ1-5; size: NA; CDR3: CASSQERRLDQPQHF; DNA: TGTGCCAGCAGCCAAGAGAGGAGGTTAGATCAGCCCCAGCATTTT
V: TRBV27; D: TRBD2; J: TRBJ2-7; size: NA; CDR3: CASSLRGLAYAEQYF; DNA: TGTGCCAGCAGTTTGAGGGGACTAGCGTATGCCGAGCAGTACTTC
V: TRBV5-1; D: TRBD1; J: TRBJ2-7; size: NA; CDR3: CASSSDRVYEQYF; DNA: TGCGCCAGCAGCTCGGACAGGGTCTACGAGCAGTACTTC
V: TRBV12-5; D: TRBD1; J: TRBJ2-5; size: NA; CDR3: CASGGQGETQYF; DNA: TGTGCTAGTGGTGGACAGGGAGAGACCCAGTACTTC
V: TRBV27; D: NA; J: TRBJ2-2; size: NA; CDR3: CASSLFAVTGELFF; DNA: TGTGCCAGCAGTTTATTCGCAGTCACCGGGGAGCTGTTTTTT
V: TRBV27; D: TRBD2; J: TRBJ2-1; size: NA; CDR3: CASSLAGVHNEQFF; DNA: TGTGCCAGCAGCCTAGCGGGAGTCCACAATGAGCAGTTCTTC
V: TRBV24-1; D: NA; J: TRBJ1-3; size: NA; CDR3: CATSDTSDRYSGNTIYF; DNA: TGTGCCACCAGTGATACGAGTGACAGATACTCTGGAAACACCATATATTTT
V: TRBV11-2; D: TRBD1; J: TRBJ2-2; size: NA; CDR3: CASSQGGTGTGELFF; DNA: TGTGCCAGCAGCCAGGGAGGGACAGGGACCGGGGAGCTGTTTTTT
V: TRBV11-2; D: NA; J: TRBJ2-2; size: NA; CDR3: CASSLSPGPVAGELFF; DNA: TGTGCCAGCAGCTTATCCCCAGGGCCCGTCGCCGGGGAGCTGTTTTTT
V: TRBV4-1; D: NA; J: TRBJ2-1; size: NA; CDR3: CASRLTRDFNNEQFF; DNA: TGCGCCAGCAGACTCACCCGGGACTTTAACAATGAGCAGTTCTTC
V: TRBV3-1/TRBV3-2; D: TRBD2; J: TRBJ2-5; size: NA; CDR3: CASTPLAGTLVSETQYF; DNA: TGTGCCAGCACTCCACTAGCGGGAACTCTAGTTTCAGAGACCCAGTACTTC
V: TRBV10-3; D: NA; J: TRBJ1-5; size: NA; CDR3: CATTGTEGQPQHF; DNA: TGTGCCACCACAGGGACGGAAGGTCAGCCCCAGCATTTT
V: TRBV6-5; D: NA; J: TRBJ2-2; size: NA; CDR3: CASRTGNTGELFF; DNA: TGTGCCAGCAGAACAGGGAACACCGGGGAGCTGTTTTTT
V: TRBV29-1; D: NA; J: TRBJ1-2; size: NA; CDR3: CSVVDRQRLYGYTF; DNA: TGCAGCGTTGTAGACCGACAGCGTCTCTATGGCTACACCTTC
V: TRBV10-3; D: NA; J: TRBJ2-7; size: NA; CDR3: CAISELPGAYEQYF; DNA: TGTGCCATCAGTGAACTCCCGGGGGCCTACGAGCAGTACTTC
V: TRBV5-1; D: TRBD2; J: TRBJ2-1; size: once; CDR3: CASSPTGTSGTSSYNEQFF; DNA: TGCGCCAGCAGCCCGACCGGGACTAGCGGGACGAGCTCCTACAATGAGCAGTTCTTC